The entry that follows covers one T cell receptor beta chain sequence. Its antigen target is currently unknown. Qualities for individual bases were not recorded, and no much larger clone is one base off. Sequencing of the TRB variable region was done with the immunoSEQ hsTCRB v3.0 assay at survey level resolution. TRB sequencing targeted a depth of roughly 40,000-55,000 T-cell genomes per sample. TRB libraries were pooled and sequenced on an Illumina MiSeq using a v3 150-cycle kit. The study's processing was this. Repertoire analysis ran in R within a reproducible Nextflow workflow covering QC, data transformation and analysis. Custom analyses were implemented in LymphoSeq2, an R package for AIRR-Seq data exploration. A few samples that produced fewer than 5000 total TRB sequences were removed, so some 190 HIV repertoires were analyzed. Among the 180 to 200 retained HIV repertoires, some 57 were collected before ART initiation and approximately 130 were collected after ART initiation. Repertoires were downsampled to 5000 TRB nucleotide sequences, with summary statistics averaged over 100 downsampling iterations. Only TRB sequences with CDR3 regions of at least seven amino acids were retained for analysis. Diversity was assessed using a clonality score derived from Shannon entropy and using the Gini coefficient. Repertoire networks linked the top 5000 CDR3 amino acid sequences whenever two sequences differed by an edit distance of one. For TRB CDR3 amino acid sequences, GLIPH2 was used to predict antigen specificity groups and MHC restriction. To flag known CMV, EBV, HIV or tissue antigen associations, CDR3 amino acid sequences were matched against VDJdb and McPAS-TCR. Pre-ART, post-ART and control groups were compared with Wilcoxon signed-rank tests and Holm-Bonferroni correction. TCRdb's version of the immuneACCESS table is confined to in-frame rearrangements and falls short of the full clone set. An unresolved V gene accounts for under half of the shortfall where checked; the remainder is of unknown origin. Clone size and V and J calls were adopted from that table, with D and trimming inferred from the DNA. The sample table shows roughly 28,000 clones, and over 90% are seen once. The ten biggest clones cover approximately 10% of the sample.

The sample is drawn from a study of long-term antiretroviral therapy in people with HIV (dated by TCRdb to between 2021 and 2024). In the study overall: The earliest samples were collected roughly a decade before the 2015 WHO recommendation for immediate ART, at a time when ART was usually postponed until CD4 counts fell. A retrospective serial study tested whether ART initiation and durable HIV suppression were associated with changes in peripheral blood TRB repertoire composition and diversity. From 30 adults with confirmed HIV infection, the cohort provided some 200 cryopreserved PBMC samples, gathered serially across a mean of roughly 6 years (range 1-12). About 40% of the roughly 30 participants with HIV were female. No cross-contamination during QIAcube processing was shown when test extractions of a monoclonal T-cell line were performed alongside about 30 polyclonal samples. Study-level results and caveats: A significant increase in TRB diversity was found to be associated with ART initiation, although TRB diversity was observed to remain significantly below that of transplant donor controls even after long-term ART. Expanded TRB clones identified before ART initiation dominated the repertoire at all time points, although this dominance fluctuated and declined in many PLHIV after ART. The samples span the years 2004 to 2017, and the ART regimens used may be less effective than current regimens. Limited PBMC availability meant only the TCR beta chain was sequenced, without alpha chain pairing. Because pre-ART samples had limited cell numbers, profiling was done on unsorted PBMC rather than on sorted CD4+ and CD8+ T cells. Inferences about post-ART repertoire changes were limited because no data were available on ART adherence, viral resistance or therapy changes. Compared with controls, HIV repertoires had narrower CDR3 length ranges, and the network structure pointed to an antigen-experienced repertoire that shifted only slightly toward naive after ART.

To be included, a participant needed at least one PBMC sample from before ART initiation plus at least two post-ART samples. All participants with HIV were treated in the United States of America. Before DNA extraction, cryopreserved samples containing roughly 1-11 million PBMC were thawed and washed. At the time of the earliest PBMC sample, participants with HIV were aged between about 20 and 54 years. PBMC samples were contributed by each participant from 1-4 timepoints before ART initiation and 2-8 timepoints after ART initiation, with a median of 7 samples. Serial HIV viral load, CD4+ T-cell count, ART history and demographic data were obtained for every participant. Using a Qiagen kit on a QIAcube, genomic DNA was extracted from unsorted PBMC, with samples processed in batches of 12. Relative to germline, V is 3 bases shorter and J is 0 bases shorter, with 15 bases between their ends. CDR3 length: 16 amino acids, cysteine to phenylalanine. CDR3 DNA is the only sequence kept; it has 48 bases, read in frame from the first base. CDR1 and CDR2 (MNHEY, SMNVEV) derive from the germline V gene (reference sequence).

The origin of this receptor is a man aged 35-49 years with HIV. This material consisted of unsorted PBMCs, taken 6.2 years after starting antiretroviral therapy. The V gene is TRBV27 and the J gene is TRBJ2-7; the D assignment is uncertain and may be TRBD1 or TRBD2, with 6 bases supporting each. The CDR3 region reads CASSFGGLTYSYEQYF. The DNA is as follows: TGTGCCAGCAGTTTTGGGGGGCTGACCTACTCCTACGAGCAGTACTTC.